This TCR beta chain comes out of a study of blood T cell repertoires in COVID-19. As for the study in general: Acute and convalescent COVID-19 samples came from the United States, Italy and Spain. Sources were T cells, B-cell-depleted T cells, or PBMCs; the material itself was cDNA or gDNA.

This clone was observed once. Some clones are missing from TCRdb's copy, which holds only in-frame ones; the method was immunoSEQ multiplex PCR. The data hold roughly 250,000 clones, with approximately 79% observed a single time. CDR1 is SGHRS and CDR2 is YFSETQ in the germline V gene. The CDR3 consists of 13 residues. The germline V and J ends were trimmed by 3 bases and 4 bases, with 10 bases remaining between them. This TCR came from a woman in her forties with active or convalescent COVID-19. Sequenced material: peripheral blood. This chain uses TRBV5-1 with TRBJ1-2; D is uncertain. The CDR3 is CASSSGDLYGYTF. In DNA form, the CDR3 reads TGCGCCAGCAGCTCCGGAGATCTCTATGGCTACACCTTC.